The 14 T cell receptor beta chains given below trace back to one sample, sequenced in a study of shared clonotypes between healthy human individuals. The assay was immunoSEQ multiplex PCR, and TCRdb's table has in-frame clones only and misses some. The table has approximately 400,000 clones, approximately 97% seen once. Specimen: memory CD8+ T cells sorted from blood. As for subset: CD45RO+ cells pooled with CCR7-negative TemRA cells. Receptors originate from a man aged 25-45 years in good health.

This clone was seen more than once but under ten times. The J gene is TRBJ1-4, the V gene TRBV25-1, with D maybe TRBD1 (5 bases). Germline values: CDR1 MGHDK, CDR2 SYGVNS. CDR3 length: 14 amino acids. V was cut by 2 bases and J by 2 bases, with 6 bases left in between. CDR3 amino acids: CASSEGGTNEKLFF. CDR3 coding DNA: TGTGCCAGCAGTGAAGGGGGGACTAATGAAAAACTGTTTTTT.

V gene TRBV10-1 combines with J gene TRBJ2-2; 13 nucleotides match TRBD2. V lost 5 bases to trimming and J lost 2 bases; unmatched junction nucleotides: 11. Germline values: CDR1 WNHNN, CDR2 SYGVQD (reference sequence). The CDR3 length is 19 residues. CDR3 loop: CASSMTGTSGTQNTGELFF. The CDR3 bases are TGCGCCAGCAGTATGACCGGGACTAGCGGGACACAAAACACCGGGGAGCTGTTTTTT.

The V call is TRBV7-8, the J call TRBJ2-3, with D perhaps TRBD1 (5 bases). V was clipped by 5 bases and J by 1 base, with 13 bases between them. The CDR3 has 15 residues. Germline CDR1 reads SGHVS; CDR2 reads FQNEAQ. CDR3 DNA sequence: TGTGCCAGCAGCGTAGAGGCCAGGGGCACAGATACGCAGTATTTT. Its translation is CASSVEARGTDTQYF. The whole variable domain, filled in from reference TRBV7-8 and TRBJ2-3, reads GAGVSQSPRYKVAKRGQDVALRCDPISGHVSLFWYQQALGQGPEFLTYFQNEAQLDKSGLPSDRFFAERPEGSVSTLKIQRTQQEDSAVYLCASSVEARGTDTQYFGPGTRLTVL.

The chain joins TRBV30 to TRBJ1-6, with no clear D. The CDR3 is 14 amino acids. Deletions cut 0 bases from V and 10 bases from J, with 13 bases between. CDR1 and CDR2 (germline): GTSNPN, SVGIG (reference sequence). The CDR3 region has the DNA TGTGCCTGGAGTGTATTCTCCTCGGGGTCACCCCTCCACTTT. This sequence encodes CAWSVFSSGSPLHF.

This chain joins TRBV6-1 and TRBJ1-5, with 7 bases identical to TRBD1. With V trimmed by 7 bases and J by 1 base, 4 bases remained unmatched. This CDR3 spans 14 amino acids. Germline V gene lookup returns CDR1 MNHNS and CDR2 SASEGT. The CDR3 nucleotides read TGTGCCAGCATGACAGGGATCAGCAATCAGCCCCAGCATTTT. As protein: CASMTGISNQPQHF.

The V gene is TRBV27, the J gene TRBJ2-7; D uncertain. The CDR3 spans 14 residues. V lost 7 bases, J lost 3 bases, and 16 bases lay in between. CDR1 and CDR2 (germline): MNHEY, SMNVEV (reference sequence). The CDR3 nucleotides are TGTGCCAGCACCTCGGCCTTCGCGAACTACGAGCAGTACTTC. Amino acids: CASTSAFANYEQYF.

Turning to this clone: Distinct nucleotide sequences in the sample also encode this CDR3. V usage is TRBV7-2 and J usage is TRBJ1-2; D remains ambiguous. Germline V CDR1 and CDR2: SGHTA, FQGNSA. V was clipped by 0 bases and J by 2 bases, with 7 bases between them. The CDR3 has 14 amino acids. The CDR3 reads CASSLARRNYGYTF. The DNA of the CDR3 is TGTGCCAGCAGCTTAGCGCGGCGGAACTATGGCTACACCTTC.

A single count supports this clone. DNA for the CDR3: TGTGCCAGCAGCGACCCCAGGGGTGGCTACACCTTC. Translation: CASSDPRGGYTF. The V gene is TRBV5-4, the J gene TRBJ1-2, with D possibly TRBD1 on 6 matching bases. CDR1 is SGHNT and CDR2 is YYREEE in the germline V gene (reference sequence). Trimming removed 4 bases from V and 7 bases from J, with 11 bases in between. The CDR3 is made up of 12 amino acids.

Concerning this clone: One end of the junction fails to match germline, which may point to a read error. The chain has TRBV2 and TRBJ2-7; 11 nucleotides agree with TRBD2. The CDR3 is 16 residues long. Per the germline V gene, CDR1 is SNHLY and CDR2 is FYNNEI. CDR3 in DNA: TGTGCCAGAAGTGACCCCTTAGCGGGAGGGCCCGACGAGCAGTACTTC. It is translated as CARSDPLAGGPDEQYF.

The chain couples TRBV19 to TRBJ1-2, with D perhaps matching TRBD1 (5 bases). The CDR3 has 14 residues. V dropped 5 bases and J dropped 2 bases, with 12 bases sitting between them. In germline, CDR1 is LNHDA, CDR2 SQIVND (reference sequence). DNA of the CDR3: TGTGCCAGTAGTTTCGGGACCGGAAACTATGGCTACACCTTC. This gives the protein CASSFGTGNYGYTF.

This sequence joins TRBV7-9 and TRBJ2-1; TRBD2 matches at 10 bases. Germline-derived CDR1 and CDR2 are SEHNR and FQNEAQ (reference sequence). The V segment lost 1 base and the J segment 1 base; nucleotides outside the gene matches: 10. The CDR3 is made up of 19 amino acids. Here the CDR3 reads CASSLGRTGTSESYNEQFF. DNA for the CDR3: TGTGCCAGCAGCTTAGGAAGGACCGGGACTAGCGAGTCCTACAATGAGCAGTTCTTC.

The chain recombines TRBV6-4 with TRBJ2-2; 8 nucleotides agree with TRBD1. CDR1 and CDR2 (germline): MRHNA, SNTAGT. The V gene end was trimmed by 0 bases and the J gene end by 4 bases; junction bases not matched to a gene: 7. The CDR3 extends over 17 amino acids. This chain's CDR3 is CASSDSMRQGSTGELFF. For the CDR3, the DNA is TGTGCCAGCAGTGACTCGATGAGACAGGGGAGCACCGGGGAGCTGTTTTTT.

This clone was found once. This sequence joins TRBV5-8 and TRBJ1-2; TRBD1 agrees at 7 bases. Trimming took 5 bases from V and 4 from J; bases not matched to a gene: 5. This CDR3 spans 13 amino acids. The germline CDR1 and CDR2 sequences are SGHTS and YDEGEE. This chain's CDR3 is CASRLDRAYGYTF. The CDR3 DNA sequence: TGTGCCAGCAGACTAGACAGGGCCTATGGCTACACCTTC.

V and J are TRBV7-9 and TRBJ2-7; D not resolved. This CDR3 has 19 amino acids. The germline V and J ends were trimmed by 2 bases and 5 bases, with 28 bases remaining between them. Germline lookup yields CDR1 SEHNR and CDR2 FQNEAQ (reference sequence). In DNA, the CDR3 is TGTGCCAGCAGCTTACTTGAAGGTGGTACGGGCGGCGGATTACACGAGCAGTACTTC. This sequence encodes CASSLLEGGTGGGLHEQYF.